The 10 T cell receptor beta chains reported below all come from one sample, sequenced in a study of blood T cell repertoires in COVID-19. Clones were read by immunoSEQ multiplex PCR, and TCRdb kept only the in-frame ones, dropping some. The sample yields tens of thousands of clones, around nine tenths seen once. Input material: peripheral blood. The origin of the receptors is a human donor with active COVID-19. The donor label of this sample is uncertain.

The CDR3 is CASTSTSGYIGELFF. For the CDR3, the DNA is TGTGCCAGCACCTCGACTAGCGGGTACATCGGGGAGCTGTTTTTT. This chain joins TRBV7-2 and TRBJ2-2, with 10 nucleotides matching TRBD2. This CDR3 has 15 residues. Germline lookup yields CDR1 SGHTA and CDR2 FQGNSA. The V gene end was trimmed by 7 bases and the J gene end by 7 bases; junction bases not matched to a gene: 9.

The chain has TRBV9 and TRBJ2-7; tentatively, D is TRBD1 (5 bases). Germline V gene lookup returns CDR1 SGDLS and CDR2 YYNGEE. The CDR3 is made up of 14 amino acids. V dropped 2 bases and J dropped 0 bases, with 9 bases sitting between them. The CDR3 bases are TGTGCCAGCAGCGTGGGGCACCACTCCTACGAGCAGTACTTC. It is translated as CASSVGHHSYEQYF. Variable domain in full (rest from reference TRBV9 and TRBJ2-7): DSGVTQTPKHLITATGQRVTLRCSPRSGDLSVYWYQQSLDQGLQFLIQYYNGEERAKGNILERFSAQQFPDLHSELNLSSLELGDSALYFCASSVGHHSYEQYFGPGTRLTVT.

The chain carries TRBV2 and TRBJ2-3, with D unclear. V lost 7 bases and J lost 1, with 15 bases in between. CDR3 size: 15 residues. Germline CDR1 reads SNHLY; CDR2 reads FYNNEI. In DNA form, the CDR3 reads TGTGCCAGCATACGGCTAGAGCTGCGCACAGATACGCAGTATTTT. Its protein is CASIRLELRTDTQYF. The full variable domain, in which reference TRBV2 and TRBJ2-3 provide the parts outside the CDR3, is EPEVTQTPSHQVTQMGQEVILRCVPISNHLYFYWYRQILGQKVEFLVSFYNNEISEKSEIFDDQFSVERPDGSNFTLKIRSTKLEDSAMYFCASIRLELRTDTQYFGPGTRLTVL.

This chain connects TRBV9 to TRBJ2-7; 8 bases are shared with TRBD1. With 3 bases clipped from V and 0 bases from J, the junction kept 11 bases outside the gene matches. This CDR3 contains 17 residues. The germline gives CDR1 SGDLS, CDR2 YYNGEE. DNA for the CDR3: TGTGCCAGCAGCGACCGGGGGCAGGGGGCTTTCTCCTACGAGCAGTACTTC. It is translated as CASSDRGQGAFSYEQYF.

The genes are TRBV28 and TRBJ2-1, with 12 positions matching TRBD2. The CDR3 runs 15 residues. Germline V gene lookup returns CDR1 MDHEN and CDR2 SYDVKM. Unmatched junction bases numbered 7, after V lost 5 bases and J lost 8 bases. DNA of the CDR3: TGTGCCAGCAGTCTTCTAGCGGGAGGGCCCCATGAGCAGTTCTTC. Translating it yields CASSLLAGGPHEQFF. The entire variable domain, with the rest obtained from reference TRBV28 and TRBJ2-1, is as follows: DVKVTQSSRYLVKRTGEKVFLECVQDMDHENMFWYRQDPGLGLRLIYFSYDVKMKEKGDIPEGYSVSREKKERFSLILESASTNQTSMYLCASSLLAGGPHEQFFGPGTRLTVL.

The rearrangement uses TRBV5-1 and TRBJ2-3; 8 bases agree with TRBD2. The CDR3 sequence is 16 residues long. Germline values: CDR1 SGHRS, CDR2 YFSETQ. Trimming took 0 bases from V and 5 from J; bases not matched to a gene: 8. The CDR3 is CASSLAGGLAGDTQYF. The CDR3 nucleotides are TGCGCCAGCAGCTTGGCCGGGGGGCTAGCGGGAGATACGCAGTATTTT.

In this sample, this clone turned up a few times. This chain connects TRBV11-2 to TRBJ2-3; perhaps TRBD1 as D (6 bases). The germline V gene encodes CDR1 SGHAT and CDR2 FQNNGV. V lost 5 bases and J 2 bases, leaving 17 bases between the germline ends. The length of the CDR3 is 16 residues. The CDR3 DNA follows: TGTGCCAGCAGCCCCATATGGGGGCCAAACACAGATACGCAGTATTTT. It is translated as CASSPIWGPNTDTQYF.

Here the CDR3 DNA reads TGTGCCAGCTCGCAGAATGGGGCACCTGGGGTAAACTATGGCTACACCTTC. Translated, it gives CASSQNGAPGVNYGYTF. This chain links TRBV18 with TRBJ1-2; D is perhaps TRBD1 (5 bases). This CDR3 has 17 residues. The germline CDR1 and CDR2 sequences are KGHSH and LQKENI. Deletions cut 6 bases from V and 2 bases from J, with 22 bases between.

CDR3 sequence: CASSYTGGTNQPQHF. CDR3 nucleotide sequence: TGTGCCAGCAGTTACACCGGCGGGACGAATCAGCCCCAGCATTTT. The rearrangement uses TRBV6-5 and TRBJ1-5; perhaps TRBD1 as D (5 bases). V lost 2 bases and J lost 4, with 12 bases in between. The CDR3 is made up of 15 amino acids. CDR1 is MNHEY, CDR2 SVGAGI, per germline.

The chain couples TRBV4-3 to TRBJ2-7; 11 nucleotides align to TRBD2. J gave up 2 bases and V 4 bases, and 4 bases lay outside the gene matches. Germline V gene sequence: CDR1 LGHNA, CDR2 YSLEER. The CDR3 extends over 15 amino acids. DNA of the CDR3: TGCGCCAGCAGCCCGGGGACTAGCGGCACCTACGAGCAGTACTTC. It codes for CASSPGTSGTYEQYF.